The rows below give T cell receptor beta chains drawn from one sample of a study of blood T cell repertoires in COVID-19. Profiled with immunoSEQ multiplex PCR; TCRdb holds only in-frame clones, not every one. Here the sample spans over 100,000 clones, 60% to 80% being singletons. The sequencing sample was made of peripheral blood. These receptors came from a woman aged 70-85 years with acute or convalescent COVID-19. The CDR3 runs from the conserved cysteine through the conserved F or W.

len	v_gene	j_gene	CDR3aa
15	TRBV27	TRBJ1-6	CASSWDDRGNSPLHF
16	TRBV4-3	TRBJ2-7	CASSQGWGPNSYEQYF
16	TRBV12-5	TRBJ2-2	CASGLPVGERSGELFF
18	TRBV7-8	TRBJ1-1	CASSLAPRLTGGNTEAFF
12	TRBV19	TRBJ2-3	CASSDPGNSQYF
13	TRBV12-3/TRBV12-4	TRBJ2-7	CASSLAQGNEQYF
14	TRBV7-9	TRBJ1-1	CASSLGRWGTEAFF
15	TRBV30	TRBJ1-5	CAWSGGFIGNQPQHF
15	TRBV4-1	TRBJ2-7	CASSQVEGGPYEQYF
15	TRBV5-4	TRBJ2-5	CASSLKREFQETQYF
13	TRBV30	TRBJ1-4	CACSRGPNEKLFF
15	TRBV11-2	TRBJ1-5	CASSLDNRANQPQHF
15	TRBV25-1	TRBJ1-1	CASSEADRGNTEAFF
13	TRBV6-5	TRBJ1-6	CASREVGNSPLHF
15	TRBV7-9	TRBJ2-1	CASIPLDSSYNEQFF
12	TRBV28	TRBJ2-1	CATAGVGNEQFF
14	TRBV19	TRBJ1-4	CASTPGPGDEKLFF
18	TRBV4-1	TRBJ2-7	CASSQGRTSGTLSYEQYF
15	TRBV15	TRBJ2-3	CATSRDRLAGRTQYF
16	TRBV27	TRBJ2-7	CASSLSGQGNAYEQYF
13	TRBV15	TRBJ2-1	CATSRTRGTEQFF
15	TRBV9	TRBJ2-1	CASSVGVLPGNEQFF
15	TRBV18	TRBJ1-5	CASSPPNWGGQPQHF
14	TRBV18	TRBJ2-7	CASSPDLDSYEQYF
15	TRBV18	TRBJ2-7	CASSEEAGSSYEQYF
12	TRBV12-3/TRBV12-4	TRBJ1-4	CASSPITGILFF
16	TRBV9	TRBJ2-1	CASSVGGTSGNNEQFF
15	TRBV7-8	TRBJ2-5	CASSRHSGGQETQYF
12	TRBV6-5	TRBJ2-5	CASEDYQETQYF
13	TRBV9	TRBJ2-5	CASSVEGEGTQYF
15	TRBV5-4	TRBJ2-5	CASSSRGDLQETQYF
18	TRBV9	TRBJ1-3	CASSVDPLPTNPGNTIYF